This T cell receptor (beta chain) comes out of a study of human T cells and chemical hapten exposure. The CDR3 runs to 17 residues. CDR1 and CDR2 from the germline V gene are KGHSH and LQKENI. V lost 0 bases, J lost 1 base, and 13 bases lay in between. As to time point: patch test 1, 2 weeks after DPC sensitization. Treatment given: therapeutic diphenylcyclopropenone sensitization with weekly scalp DPC. TCRdb reprocessed the RACE reads via MiXCR and lists one record per CDR3 protein. Of approximately 90,000 distinct CDR3 sequences in the sample, roughly 12% are singletons; the top ten hold roughly 2.1%.

The sample here was whole blood, taken in connection with sensitization to the hapten diphenylcyclopropenone (DPC). The chain joins TRBV18 to TRBJ2-1; the D gene is possibly TRBD2 (6 bases). The receptor was isolated from a woman in her forties with alopecia areata. Some clones in this sample may be carry-over from other donors' samples. This CDR3 reads CASSPPAGRTSYNEQFF. The CDR3, as DNA: TGTGCCAGCTCACCACCCGCTGGGAGGACATCCTACAATGAGCAGTTCTTC.